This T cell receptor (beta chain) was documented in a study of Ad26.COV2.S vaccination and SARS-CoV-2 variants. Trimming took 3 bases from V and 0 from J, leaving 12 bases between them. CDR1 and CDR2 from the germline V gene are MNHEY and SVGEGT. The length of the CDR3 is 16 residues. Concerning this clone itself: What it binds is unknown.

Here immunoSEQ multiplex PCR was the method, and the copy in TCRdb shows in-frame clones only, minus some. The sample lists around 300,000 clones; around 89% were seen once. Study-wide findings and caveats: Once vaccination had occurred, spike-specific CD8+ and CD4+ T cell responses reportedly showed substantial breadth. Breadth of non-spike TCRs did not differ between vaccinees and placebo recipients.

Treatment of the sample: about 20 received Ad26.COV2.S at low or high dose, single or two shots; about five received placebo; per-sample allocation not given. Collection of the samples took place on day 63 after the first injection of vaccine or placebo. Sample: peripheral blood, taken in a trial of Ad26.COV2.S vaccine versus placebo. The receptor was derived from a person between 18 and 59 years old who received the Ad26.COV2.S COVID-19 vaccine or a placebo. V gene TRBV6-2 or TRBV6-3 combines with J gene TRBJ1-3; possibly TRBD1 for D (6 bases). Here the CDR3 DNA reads TGTGCCAGCAGTTATGACAGGCCGAGCTCTGGAAACACCATATATTTT. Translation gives CASSYDRPSSGNTIYF.